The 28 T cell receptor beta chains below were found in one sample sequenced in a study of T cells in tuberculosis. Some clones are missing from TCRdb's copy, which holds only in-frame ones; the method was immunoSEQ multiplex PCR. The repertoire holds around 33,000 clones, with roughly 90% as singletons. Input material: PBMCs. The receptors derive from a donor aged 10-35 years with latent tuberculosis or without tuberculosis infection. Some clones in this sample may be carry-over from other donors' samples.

The CDR3: CAWGPGQRDNEKLFF. The DNA for the CDR3 is TGTGCCTGGGGACCGGGACAGCGAGACAATGAAAAACTGTTTTTT. V gene TRBV30 combines with J gene TRBJ1-4, with 7 bases aligning to TRBD1. V lost 5 bases to trimming and J lost 5 bases; unmatched junction nucleotides: 11. The germline V gene encodes CDR1 GTSNPN and CDR2 SVGIG (reference sequence). This CDR3 region has 15 residues. Combining the CDR3 with reference TRBV30 and TRBJ1-4 gives the whole variable domain SQTIHQWPATLVQPVGSPLSLECTVEGTSNPNLYWYRQAAGRGLQLLFYSVGIGQISSEVPQNLSASRPQDRQFILSSKKLLLSDSGFYLCAWGPGQRDNEKLFFGSGTQLSVL.

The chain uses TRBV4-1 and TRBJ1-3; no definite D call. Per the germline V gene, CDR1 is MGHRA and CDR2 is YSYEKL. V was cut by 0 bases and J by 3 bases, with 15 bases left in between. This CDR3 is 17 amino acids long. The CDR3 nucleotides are TGCGCCAGCAGCCAAGATTGGGCGGGGATGAGTGGAAACACCATATATTTT. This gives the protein CASSQDWAGMSGNTIYF.

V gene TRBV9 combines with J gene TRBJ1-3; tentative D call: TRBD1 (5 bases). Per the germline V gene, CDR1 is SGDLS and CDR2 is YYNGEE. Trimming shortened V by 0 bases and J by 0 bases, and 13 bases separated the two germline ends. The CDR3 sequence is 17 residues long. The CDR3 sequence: CASSVEGQGDSGNTIYF. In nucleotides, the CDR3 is TGTGCCAGCAGCGTAGAAGGGCAGGGCGACTCTGGAAACACCATATATTTT.

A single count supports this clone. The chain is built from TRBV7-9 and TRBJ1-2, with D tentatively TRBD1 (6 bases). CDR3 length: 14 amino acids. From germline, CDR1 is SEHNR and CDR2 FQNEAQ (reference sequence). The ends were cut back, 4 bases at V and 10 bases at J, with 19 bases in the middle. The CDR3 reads CASSSSGTRPLYTF. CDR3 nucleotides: TGTGCCAGCAGCTCGTCGGGGACAAGGCCCCTCTACACCTTC.

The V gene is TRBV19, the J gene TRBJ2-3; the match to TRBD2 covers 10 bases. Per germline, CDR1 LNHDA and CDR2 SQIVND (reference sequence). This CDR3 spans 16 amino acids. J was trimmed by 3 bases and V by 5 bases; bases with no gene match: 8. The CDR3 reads CASSRNSGGSTDTQYF. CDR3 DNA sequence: TGTGCCAGTAGTCGAAATAGCGGGGGGTCGACAGATACGCAGTATTTT.

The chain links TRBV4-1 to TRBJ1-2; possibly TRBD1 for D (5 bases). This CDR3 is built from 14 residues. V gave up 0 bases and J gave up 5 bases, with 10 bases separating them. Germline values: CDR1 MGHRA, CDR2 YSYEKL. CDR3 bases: TGCGCCAGCAGCCAAGATGTCGGGACTTATGGCTACACCTTC. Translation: CASSQDVGTYGYTF.

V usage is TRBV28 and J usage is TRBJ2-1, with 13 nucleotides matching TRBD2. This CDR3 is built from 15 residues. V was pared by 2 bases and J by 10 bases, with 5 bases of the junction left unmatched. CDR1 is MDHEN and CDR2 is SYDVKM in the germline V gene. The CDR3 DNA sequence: TGTGCCAGCAGTTTACCGGGACTAGCGGGACGAGAGCAGTTCTTC. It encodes CASSLPGLAGREQFF.

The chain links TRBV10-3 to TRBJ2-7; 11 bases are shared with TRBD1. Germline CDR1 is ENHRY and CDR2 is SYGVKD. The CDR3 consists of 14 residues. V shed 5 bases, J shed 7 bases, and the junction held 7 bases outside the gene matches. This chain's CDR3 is CAISPDRGLGEQYF. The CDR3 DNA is TGTGCCATCAGTCCGGACAGGGGGCTAGGGGAGCAGTACTTC.

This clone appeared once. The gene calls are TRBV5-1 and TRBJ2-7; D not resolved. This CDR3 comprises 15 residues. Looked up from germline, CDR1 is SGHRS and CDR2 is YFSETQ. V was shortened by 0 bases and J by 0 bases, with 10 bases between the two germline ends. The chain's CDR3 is CASSLEGRFSYEQYF. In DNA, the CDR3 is TGCGCCAGCAGCTTGGAAGGCAGGTTCTCCTACGAGCAGTACTTC.

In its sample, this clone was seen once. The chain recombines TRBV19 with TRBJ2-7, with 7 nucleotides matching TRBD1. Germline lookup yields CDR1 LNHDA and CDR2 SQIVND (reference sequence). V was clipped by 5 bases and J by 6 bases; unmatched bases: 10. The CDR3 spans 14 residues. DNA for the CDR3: TGTGCCAGTAGTCCAAGACAGGGATCGAGCGAGCAGTACTTC. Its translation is CASSPRQGSSEQYF.

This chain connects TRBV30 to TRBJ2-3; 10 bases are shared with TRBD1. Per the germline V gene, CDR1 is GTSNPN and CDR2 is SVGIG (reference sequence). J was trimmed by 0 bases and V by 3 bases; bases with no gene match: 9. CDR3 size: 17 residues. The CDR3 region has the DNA TGTGCCTGGAGGGACCGGACAGGGGGAAGGAGCACAGATACGCAGTATTTT. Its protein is CAWRDRTGGRSTDTQYF.

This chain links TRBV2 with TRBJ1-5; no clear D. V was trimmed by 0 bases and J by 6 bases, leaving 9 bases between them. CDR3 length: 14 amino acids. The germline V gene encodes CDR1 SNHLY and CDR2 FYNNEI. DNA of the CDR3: TGTGCCAGCAGTGAAGCGCTCGGCGGTCAGCCCCAGCATTTT. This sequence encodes CASSEALGGQPQHF.

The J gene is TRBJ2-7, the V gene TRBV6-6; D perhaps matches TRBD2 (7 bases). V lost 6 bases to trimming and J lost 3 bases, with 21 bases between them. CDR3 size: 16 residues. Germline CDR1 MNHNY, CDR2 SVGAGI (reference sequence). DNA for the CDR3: TGTGCCAGCAGCTCAACGTCCAGGGGAGGGAACTACGAGCAGTACTTC. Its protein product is CASSSTSRGGNYEQYF.

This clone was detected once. The CDR3 DNA reads TGTGCCAGCAGCATCCCCATAGCGGGGGCGCCAGCAGAGACCCAGTACTTC. It codes for CASSIPIAGAPAETQYF. V and J are TRBV11-2 and TRBJ2-5; 9 nucleotides align to TRBD2. The CDR3 has 17 amino acids. Germline V gene data show CDR1 as SGHAT and CDR2 as FQNNGV. V trimming: 5 bases; J trimming: 4 bases; junction bases outside the gene matches: 14.

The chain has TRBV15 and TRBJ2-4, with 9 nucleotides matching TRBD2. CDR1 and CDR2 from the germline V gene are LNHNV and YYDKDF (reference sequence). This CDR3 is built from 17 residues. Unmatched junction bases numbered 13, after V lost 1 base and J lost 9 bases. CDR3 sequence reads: CATSRVGGRAEGSIQYF. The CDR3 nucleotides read TGTGCCACCAGCAGAGTAGGCGGGAGGGCCGAAGGAAGCATTCAGTACTTC.

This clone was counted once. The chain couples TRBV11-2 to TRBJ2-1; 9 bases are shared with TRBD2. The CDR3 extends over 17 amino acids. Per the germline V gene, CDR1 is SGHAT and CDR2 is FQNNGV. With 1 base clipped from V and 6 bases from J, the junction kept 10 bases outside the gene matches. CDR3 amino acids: CASSLGPGLASVNEQFF. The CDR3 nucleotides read TGTGCCAGCAGCTTAGGCCCCGGACTAGCGTCGGTCAATGAGCAGTTCTTC.

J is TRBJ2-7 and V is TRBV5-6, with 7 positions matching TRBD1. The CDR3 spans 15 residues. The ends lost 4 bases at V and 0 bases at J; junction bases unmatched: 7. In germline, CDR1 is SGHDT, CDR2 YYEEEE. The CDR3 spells CASSPLGTVSYEQYF. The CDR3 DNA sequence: TGTGCCAGCAGCCCATTAGGGACAGTCTCCTACGAGCAGTACTTC. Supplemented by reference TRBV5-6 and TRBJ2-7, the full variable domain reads DAGVTQSPTHLIKTRGQQVTLRCSPKSGHDTVSWYQQALGQGPQFIFQYYEEEERQRGNFPDRFSGHQFPNYSSELNVNALLLGDSALYLCASSPLGTVSYEQYFGPGTRLTVT.

CDR3 in amino acids: CASSEGTGRYGYTF. The CDR3 DNA follows: TGTGCCAGCAGTGAAGGGACAGGGCGCTATGGCTACACCTTC. This rearrangement joins TRBV25-1 to TRBJ1-2, with 9 nucleotides matching TRBD1. The CDR3 runs 14 residues. CDR1 and CDR2 from the germline V gene are MGHDK and SYGVNS. Unmatched junction bases numbered 2, after V lost 2 bases and J lost 4 bases.

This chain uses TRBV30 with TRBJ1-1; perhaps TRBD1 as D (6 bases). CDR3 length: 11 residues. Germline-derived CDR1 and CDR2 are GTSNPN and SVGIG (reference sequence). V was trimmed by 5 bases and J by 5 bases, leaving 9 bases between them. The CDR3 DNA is TGTGCCTGGTTCCAGGGGACTGAAGCTTTCTTT. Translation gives CAWFQGTEAFF.

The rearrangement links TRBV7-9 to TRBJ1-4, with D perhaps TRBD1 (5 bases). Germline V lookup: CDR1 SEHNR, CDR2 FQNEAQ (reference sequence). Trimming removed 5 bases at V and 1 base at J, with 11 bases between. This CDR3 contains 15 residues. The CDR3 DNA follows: TGTGCCAGCAGCCGCCCGGGGGGAACTAATGAAAAACTGTTTTTT. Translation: CASSRPGGTNEKLFF.

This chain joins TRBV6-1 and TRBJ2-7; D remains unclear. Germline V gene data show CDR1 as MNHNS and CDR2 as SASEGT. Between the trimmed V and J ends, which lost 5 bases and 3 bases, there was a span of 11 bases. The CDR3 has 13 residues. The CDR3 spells CASSQTLLYEQYF. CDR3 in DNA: TGTGCCAGCAGTCAGACTCTTCTCTACGAGCAGTACTTC.

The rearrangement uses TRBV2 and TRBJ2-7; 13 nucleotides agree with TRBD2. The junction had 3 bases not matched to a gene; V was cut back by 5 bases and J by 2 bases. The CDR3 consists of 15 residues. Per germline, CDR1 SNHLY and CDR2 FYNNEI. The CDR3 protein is CASSPGLAGAYEQYF. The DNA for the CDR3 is TGTGCCAGCAGTCCCGGACTAGCGGGGGCCTACGAGCAGTACTTC. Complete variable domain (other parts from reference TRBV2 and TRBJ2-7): EPEVTQTPSHQVTQMGQEVILRCVPISNHLYFYWYRQILGQKVEFLVSFYNNEISEKSEIFDDQFSVERPDGSNFTLKIRSTKLEDSAMYFCASSPGLAGAYEQYFGPGTRLTVT.

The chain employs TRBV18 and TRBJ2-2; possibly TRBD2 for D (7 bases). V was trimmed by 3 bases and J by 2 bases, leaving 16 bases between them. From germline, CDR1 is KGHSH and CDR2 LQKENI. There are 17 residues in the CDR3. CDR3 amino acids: CASSPLSGGYNTGELFF. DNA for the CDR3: TGTGCCAGCTCACCCCTCTCGGGGGGCTATAACACCGGGGAGCTGTTTTTT.

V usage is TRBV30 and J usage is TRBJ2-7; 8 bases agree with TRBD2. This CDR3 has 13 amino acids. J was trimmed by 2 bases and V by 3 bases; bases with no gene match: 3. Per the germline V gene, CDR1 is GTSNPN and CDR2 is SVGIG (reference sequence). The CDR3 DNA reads TGTGCCTGGAGGGTAGCGGGGACCTACGAGCAGTACTTC. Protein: CAWRVAGTYEQYF.

As DNA, the CDR3 is TGTGCCACCAGCAGAGATGACAGGGCGCGTGGCTACACCTTC. Translating gives CATSRDDRARGYTF. This chain links TRBV15 with TRBJ1-2; 7 nucleotides agree with TRBD1. V was pared by 0 bases and J by 7 bases, with 5 bases of the junction left unmatched. The CDR3 covers 14 residues. Looked up from germline, CDR1 is LNHNV and CDR2 is YYDKDF (reference sequence).

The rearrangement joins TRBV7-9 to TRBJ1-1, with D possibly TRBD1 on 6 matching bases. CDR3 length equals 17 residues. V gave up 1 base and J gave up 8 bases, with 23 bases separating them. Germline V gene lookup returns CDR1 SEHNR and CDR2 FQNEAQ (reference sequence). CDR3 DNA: TGTGCCAGCAGCTTAGTAGGGAACAGGGACCTGGAGCGGGAAGCTTTCTTT. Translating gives CASSLVGNRDLEREAFF.

CDR3 sequence reads: CASSPWNGGDQPQHF. CDR3 sequence (DNA): TGTGCCAGCAGCCCCTGGAACGGGGGGGATCAGCCCCAGCATTTT. The chain uses TRBV7-9 and TRBJ1-5; possible D gene TRBD1, 5 bases. From germline, CDR1 is SEHNR and CDR2 FQNEAQ (reference sequence). V was trimmed by 5 bases and J by 5 bases, leaving 16 bases between them. The CDR3 covers 15 residues.

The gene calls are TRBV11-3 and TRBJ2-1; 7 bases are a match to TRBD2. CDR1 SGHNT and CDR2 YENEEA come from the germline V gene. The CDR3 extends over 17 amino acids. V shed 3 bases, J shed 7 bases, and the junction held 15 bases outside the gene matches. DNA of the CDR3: TGTGCCAGCAGCTTGTCGGGGTCTCTAGCGGTTCGGAATGAGCAGTTCTTC. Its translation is CASSLSGSLAVRNEQFF.